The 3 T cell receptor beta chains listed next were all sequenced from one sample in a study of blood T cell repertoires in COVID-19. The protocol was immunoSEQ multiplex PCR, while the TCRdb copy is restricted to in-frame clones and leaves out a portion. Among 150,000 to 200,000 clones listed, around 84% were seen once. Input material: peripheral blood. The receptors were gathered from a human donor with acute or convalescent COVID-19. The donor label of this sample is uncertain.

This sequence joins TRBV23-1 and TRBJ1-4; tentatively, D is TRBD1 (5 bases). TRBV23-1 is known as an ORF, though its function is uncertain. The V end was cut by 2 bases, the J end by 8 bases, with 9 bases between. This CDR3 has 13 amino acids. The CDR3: CASSQARGEKLFF. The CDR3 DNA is TGCGCCAGCAGTCAAGCTCGGGGGGAAAAACTGTTTTTT.

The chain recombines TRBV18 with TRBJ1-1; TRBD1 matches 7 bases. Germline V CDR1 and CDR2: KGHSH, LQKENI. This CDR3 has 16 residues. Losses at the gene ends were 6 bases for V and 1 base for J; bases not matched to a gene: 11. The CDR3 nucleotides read TGTGCCAGCTCGTACCGGACAGGTCTTTCGAACACTGAAGCTTTCTTT. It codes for CASSYRTGLSNTEAFF.

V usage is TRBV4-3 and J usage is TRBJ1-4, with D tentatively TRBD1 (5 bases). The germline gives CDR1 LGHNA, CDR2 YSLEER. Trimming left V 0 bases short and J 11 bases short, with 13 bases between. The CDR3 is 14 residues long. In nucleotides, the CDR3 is TGCGCCAGCAGCCAAGATCCGGCAGGGAGGAAACTGTTTTTT. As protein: CASSQDPAGRKLFF.